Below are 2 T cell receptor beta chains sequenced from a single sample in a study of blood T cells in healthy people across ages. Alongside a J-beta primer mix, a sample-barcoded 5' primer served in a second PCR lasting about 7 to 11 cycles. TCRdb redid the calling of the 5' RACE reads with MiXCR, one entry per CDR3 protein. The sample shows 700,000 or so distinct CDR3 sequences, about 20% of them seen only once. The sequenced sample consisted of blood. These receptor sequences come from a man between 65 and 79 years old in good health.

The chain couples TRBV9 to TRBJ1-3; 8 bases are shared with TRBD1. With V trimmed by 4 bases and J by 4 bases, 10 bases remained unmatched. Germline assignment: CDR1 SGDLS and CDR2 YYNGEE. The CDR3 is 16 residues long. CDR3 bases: TGTGCCAGCAGCTATCAGACAGGGGCATGGGGAAACACCATATATTTT. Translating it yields CASSYQTGAWGNTIYF.

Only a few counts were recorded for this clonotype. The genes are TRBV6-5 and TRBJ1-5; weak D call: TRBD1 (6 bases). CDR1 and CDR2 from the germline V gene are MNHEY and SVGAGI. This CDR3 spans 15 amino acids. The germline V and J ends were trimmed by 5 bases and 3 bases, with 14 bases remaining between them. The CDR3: CASSPFRQDNQPQHF. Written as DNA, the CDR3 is TGTGCCAGCAGTCCCTTCAGACAGGACAATCAGCCCCAGCATTTT.